This is a list of T cell receptor beta chains from one sample in a study of T cell responses to AZD1222 COVID-19 vaccine. Sequencing was performed with immunoSEQ multiplex PCR; in TCRdb, only in-frame clones are kept and a portion is missing. The repertoire includes about 140,000 clones, over 90% of them detected once, and approximately 3.8% sits in the top ten. Sample: peripheral blood, taken 28 days after the second AZD1222 dose. The receptors stem from an adult who received the AZD1222 COVID-19 vaccine. CDR3s include the opening cysteine and the closing phenylalanine or tryptophan. The D gene is left open where the match is weak. Where a row states a size, it is once, few, many or the class of an expanded clone; other rows omit it.

d_call: TRBD1
clone_size: NA
j_call: TRBJ1-1
v_call: TRBV28
cdr3_length: 17
cdr3_nt: TGTGCCAGCAGTTTTTCCCATGGGACAGGGGGCCGCGCTGAAGCTTTCTTT
cdr3_aa: CASSFSHGTGGRAEAFF

d_call: TRBD1
clone_size: once
j_call: TRBJ2-5
v_call: TRBV7-9
cdr3_length: 18
cdr3_nt: TGTGCCAGCAGCTTAGTGGACAGGGGGCTAGTCTTCGGAGAGACCCAGTACTTC
cdr3_aa: CASSLVDRGLVFGETQYF

d_call: NA
clone_size: NA
j_call: TRBJ2-7
v_call: TRBV28
cdr3_length: 13
cdr3_nt: TGTGCCAGCAGTTTGTACCTGGCCTACGAGCAGTACTTC
cdr3_aa: CASSLYLAYEQYF

d_call: TRBD2
clone_size: NA
j_call: TRBJ2-1
v_call: TRBV7-2
cdr3_length: 15
cdr3_nt: TGTGCCAGCAGCTTTGACGGGAGGTTCTACAATGAGCAGTTCTTC
cdr3_aa: CASSFDGRFYNEQFF

d_call: NA
clone_size: NA
j_call: TRBJ1-6
v_call: TRBV30
cdr3_length: 12
cdr3_nt: TGTGCCTGGAGTTTCACCGATTCACCCCTCCACTTT
cdr3_aa: CAWSFTDSPLHF

d_call: NA
clone_size: medium-sized
j_call: TRBJ2-3
v_call: TRBV6-4
cdr3_length: 15
cdr3_nt: TGTGCCAGCAGTGAAGAGTCGACGGGGACAGATACGCAGTATTTT
cdr3_aa: CASSEESTGTDTQYF

d_call: NA
clone_size: NA
j_call: TRBJ2-7
v_call: TRBV4-1
cdr3_length: 14
cdr3_nt: TGCGCCAGCAGCCAAGCCGGGACGAACTACGAGCAGTACTTC
cdr3_aa: CASSQAGTNYEQYF

d_call: TRBD2
clone_size: NA
j_call: TRBJ2-5
v_call: TRBV7-9
cdr3_length: 18
cdr3_nt: TGTGCCAGCAGCTCCGACCACCGACTAGCGGGGTCTCAAGAGACCCAGTACTTC
cdr3_aa: CASSSDHRLAGSQETQYF

d_call: NA
clone_size: NA
j_call: TRBJ1-1
v_call: TRBV18
cdr3_length: 13
cdr3_nt: TGTGCCAGCTCAGACAGCTCAAACACTGAAGCTTTCTTT
cdr3_aa: CASSDSSNTEAFF

d_call: NA
clone_size: once
j_call: TRBJ1-1
v_call: TRBV6-5
cdr3_length: 13
cdr3_nt: TGTGCCAGCAGGCTGACGATGAACACTGAAGCTTTCTTT
cdr3_aa: CASRLTMNTEAFF

d_call: NA
clone_size: NA
j_call: TRBJ1-4
v_call: TRBV7-9
cdr3_length: 14
cdr3_nt: TGTGCCAGCACAAAAGCGGCGACTAATGAAAAACTGTTTTTT
cdr3_aa: CASTKAATNEKLFF

d_call: NA
clone_size: NA
j_call: TRBJ2-2
v_call: TRBV6-5
cdr3_length: 16
cdr3_nt: TGTGCCAGCAGTTCCCCGGGAGCTTTTCAAACCGGGGAGCTGTTTTTT
cdr3_aa: CASSSPGAFQTGELFF

d_call: NA
clone_size: NA
j_call: TRBJ2-1
v_call: TRBV29-1
cdr3_length: 11
cdr3_nt: TGCAGCGTTGATAGGGGGGGGACTTTAATCTTC
cdr3_aa: CSVDRGGTLIF

d_call: NA
clone_size: NA
j_call: TRBJ2-2
v_call: TRBV7-9
cdr3_length: 13
cdr3_nt: TGTGCCAGCAGCTTAGGCGGGACCGGGGAGCTGTTTTTT
cdr3_aa: CASSLGGTGELFF

d_call: TRBD2
clone_size: once
j_call: TRBJ2-7
v_call: TRBV19
cdr3_length: 14
cdr3_nt: TGTGCCAGTAAAATTCGGGAGGGCCCGTACGAGCAGTACTTC
cdr3_aa: CASKIREGPYEQYF

d_call: TRBD1
clone_size: NA
j_call: TRBJ1-1
v_call: TRBV28
cdr3_length: 12
cdr3_nt: TGTGCCGTAGACAGGGAGAACACTGAAGCTTTCTTT
cdr3_aa: CAVDRENTEAFF

d_call: TRBD2
clone_size: NA
j_call: TRBJ2-7
v_call: TRBV18
cdr3_length: 13
cdr3_nt: TGTGCCAGCTCAGGGACTAGCTCCTACGAGCAGTACTTC
cdr3_aa: CASSGTSSYEQYF

d_call: TRBD1
clone_size: once
j_call: TRBJ2-5
v_call: TRBV29-1
cdr3_length: 13
cdr3_nt: TGCAGCGGGGGACAGAATATGCAAGAGACCCAGTACTTC
cdr3_aa: CSGGQNMQETQYF

d_call: TRBD1
clone_size: NA
j_call: TRBJ2-7
v_call: TRBV11-2
cdr3_length: 15
cdr3_nt: TGTGCCAGCAGAACGCCGGGACAGTCTTTTAGCGAGCAGTACTTC
cdr3_aa: CASRTPGQSFSEQYF

d_call: NA
clone_size: NA
j_call: TRBJ2-6
v_call: TRBV5-1
cdr3_length: 17
cdr3_nt: TGCGCCAGCAGCCCTAATACTTTAGGGTCTGGGGCCAACGTCCTGACTTTC
cdr3_aa: CASSPNTLGSGANVLTF

d_call: NA
clone_size: NA
j_call: TRBJ1-1
v_call: TRBV19
cdr3_length: 13
cdr3_nt: TGTGCCAGTGCCGGGACCATGAACACTGAAGCTTTCTTT
cdr3_aa: CASAGTMNTEAFF

d_call: NA
clone_size: NA
j_call: TRBJ2-4
v_call: TRBV28
cdr3_length: 15
cdr3_nt: TGTGCCAGCAGTCCTCCCCACCTAGCCAAAAACATTCAGTACTTC
cdr3_aa: CASSPPHLAKNIQYF

d_call: NA
clone_size: NA
j_call: TRBJ2-3
v_call: TRBV10-3
cdr3_length: 12
cdr3_nt: TGTGCCACAAACACAGGTTCTGATACGCAGTATTTT
cdr3_aa: CATNTGSDTQYF

d_call: TRBD1
clone_size: NA
j_call: TRBJ1-1
v_call: TRBV30
cdr3_length: 16
cdr3_nt: TGTGCCTGGAGTCAATATTTGACAGGGGGCTCGGCTGAAGCTTTCTTT
cdr3_aa: CAWSQYLTGGSAEAFF

d_call: TRBD1
clone_size: NA
j_call: TRBJ2-2
v_call: TRBV6-4
cdr3_length: 14
cdr3_nt: TGTGCCAGCAGTGAGGGACAGGACACCGGGGAGCTGTTTTTT
cdr3_aa: CASSEGQDTGELFF

d_call: NA
clone_size: once
j_call: TRBJ1-6
v_call: TRBV5-6
cdr3_length: 14
cdr3_nt: TGTGCCAGCAGCTTGAGCGGGGTACGGTCACCCCTCCACTTT
cdr3_aa: CASSLSGVRSPLHF

d_call: TRBD1
clone_size: NA
j_call: TRBJ1-2
v_call: TRBV2
cdr3_length: 14
cdr3_nt: TGTGCCAGCAGTCCCGGGACAGGGAACTATGGCTACACCTTC
cdr3_aa: CASSPGTGNYGYTF

d_call: NA
clone_size: NA
j_call: TRBJ2-1
v_call: TRBV2
cdr3_length: 13
cdr3_nt: TGTGCCAGGGGAGGGGGTTCCTACAATGAGCAGTTCTTC
cdr3_aa: CARGGGSYNEQFF

d_call: TRBD2
clone_size: NA
j_call: TRBJ2-6
v_call: TRBV7-9
cdr3_length: 17
cdr3_nt: TGTGCCAGCCGGGGGACTAGCGGGAGTGGTGGGGCCAACGTCCTGACTTTC
cdr3_aa: CASRGTSGSGGANVLTF

d_call: NA
clone_size: NA
j_call: TRBJ1-3
v_call: TRBV10-2
cdr3_length: 13
cdr3_nt: TGCGCCAGTACGATGAGCTCTGGAAACACCATATATTTT
cdr3_aa: CASTMSSGNTIYF

d_call: TRBD1
clone_size: NA
j_call: TRBJ1-1
v_call: TRBV10-3
cdr3_length: 14
cdr3_nt: TGTGCCATCAGTGAGCCCGACAGGGGTAAAGAAGCTTTCTTT
cdr3_aa: CAISEPDRGKEAFF

d_call: NA
clone_size: NA
j_call: TRBJ2-3
v_call: TRBV7-2
cdr3_length: 15
cdr3_nt: TGTGCCAGCAGCTCGGACGTCTACCGGCTCCATACGCAGTATTTT
cdr3_aa: CASSSDVYRLHTQYF

d_call: NA
clone_size: once
j_call: TRBJ2-1
v_call: TRBV6-5
cdr3_length: 13
cdr3_nt: TGTGCCAGCAGCCGGGATTCCTACAATGAGCAGTTCTTC
cdr3_aa: CASSRDSYNEQFF

d_call: NA
clone_size: NA
j_call: TRBJ1-2
v_call: TRBV6-5
cdr3_length: 12
cdr3_nt: TGTGCCAGCACCCTGGGGGGGGGTGGCTACACCTTC
cdr3_aa: CASTLGGGGYTF

d_call: TRBD2
clone_size: NA
j_call: TRBJ2-7
v_call: TRBV27
cdr3_length: 14
cdr3_nt: TGTGCCAGCAGTTTCCTAGCGGGAGTCAACGAGCAGTACTTC
cdr3_aa: CASSFLAGVNEQYF

d_call: NA
clone_size: NA
j_call: TRBJ1-4
v_call: TRBV7-5
cdr3_length: 13
cdr3_nt: TGTGCCAGAAGAGGTGGTTCTGGCGAAAAACTGTTTTTT
cdr3_aa: CARRGGSGEKLFF

d_call: TRBD2
clone_size: NA
j_call: TRBJ2-7
v_call: TRBV9
cdr3_length: 14
cdr3_nt: TGTGCCAGCAGCCAAGGGACTAGCGGATACGAGCAGTACTTC
cdr3_aa: CASSQGTSGYEQYF

d_call: NA
clone_size: NA
j_call: TRBJ1-1
v_call: TRBV29-1
cdr3_length: 14
cdr3_nt: TGCAGCGTTGACTTCGGGGGCATGAACACTGAAGCTTTCTTT
cdr3_aa: CSVDFGGMNTEAFF

d_call: NA
clone_size: once
j_call: TRBJ1-4
v_call: TRBV12-3/TRBV12-4
cdr3_length: 12
cdr3_nt: TGTGCCAGCAGTCACCCGGGAGAAAAACTGTTTTTT
cdr3_aa: CASSHPGEKLFF

d_call: TRBD2
clone_size: NA
j_call: TRBJ2-1
v_call: TRBV29-1
cdr3_length: 19
cdr3_nt: TGCAGCGTAGACAATAGACTAGCGGTGACCCGGCGGTCCTACAATGAGCAGTTCTTC
cdr3_aa: CSVDNRLAVTRRSYNEQFF